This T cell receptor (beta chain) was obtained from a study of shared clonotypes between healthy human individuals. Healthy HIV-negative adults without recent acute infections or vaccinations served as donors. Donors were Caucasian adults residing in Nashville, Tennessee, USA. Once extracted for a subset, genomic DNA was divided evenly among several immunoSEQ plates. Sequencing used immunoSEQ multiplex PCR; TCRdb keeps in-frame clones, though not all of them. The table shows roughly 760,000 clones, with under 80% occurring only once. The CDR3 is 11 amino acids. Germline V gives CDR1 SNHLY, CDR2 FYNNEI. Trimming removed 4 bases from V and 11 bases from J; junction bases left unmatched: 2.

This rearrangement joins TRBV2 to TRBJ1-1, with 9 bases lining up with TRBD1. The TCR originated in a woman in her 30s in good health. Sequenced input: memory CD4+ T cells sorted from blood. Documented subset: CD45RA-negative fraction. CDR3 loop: CASSGDRVAFF. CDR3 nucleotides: TGTGCCAGCAGTGGGGACAGGGTTGCTTTCTTT.